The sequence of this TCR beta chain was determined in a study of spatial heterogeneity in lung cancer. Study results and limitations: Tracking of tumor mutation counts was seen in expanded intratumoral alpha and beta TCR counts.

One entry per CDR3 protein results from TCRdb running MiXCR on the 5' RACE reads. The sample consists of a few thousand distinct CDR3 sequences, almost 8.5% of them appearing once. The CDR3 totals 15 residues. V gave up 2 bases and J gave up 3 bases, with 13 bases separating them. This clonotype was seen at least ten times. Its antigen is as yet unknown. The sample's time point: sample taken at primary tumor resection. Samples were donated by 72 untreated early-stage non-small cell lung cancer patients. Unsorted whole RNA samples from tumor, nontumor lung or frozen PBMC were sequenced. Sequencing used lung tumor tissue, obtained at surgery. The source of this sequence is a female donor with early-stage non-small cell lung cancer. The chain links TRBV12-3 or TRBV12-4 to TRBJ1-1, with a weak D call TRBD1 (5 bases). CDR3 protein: CASSLRQGGDTEAFF. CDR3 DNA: TGTGCCAGCAGTTTAAGGCAGGGAGGGGACACTGAAGCTTTCTTT.